A single sample gave rise to the 25 T cell receptor beta chains below, sequenced in a study of blood T cell repertoires in COVID-19. The data were produced by immunoSEQ multiplex PCR, yet TCRdb's version contains in-frame clones alone and is incomplete. This repertoire shows under 150,000 clones, 75% to 90% found once; its top ten account for about 4%. The sample taken for sequencing was PBMCs or T cells enriched from blood (not recorded which). The receptors stem from a man aged 50 to 59 in a cohort exposed to, infected with or recovered from COVID-19 (not recorded which).

The chain combines TRBV4-3 with TRBJ2-4, with D maybe TRBD1 (5 bases). Germline loops: CDR1 LGHNA, CDR2 YSLEER. The CDR3 length is 14 residues. V lost 1 base to trimming and J lost 10 bases, with 14 bases between them. CDR3 bases: TGCGCCAGCAGCCAAGGGGCAGGGAAGGGAATTCAGTACTTC. This translates into CASSQGAGKGIQYF.

The chain recombines TRBV19 with TRBJ2-4, with TRBD2 matching over 12 bases. The ends lost 1 base at V and 1 base at J; junction bases unmatched: 11. The CDR3 covers 20 residues. CDR1 is LNHDA, CDR2 SQIVND, per germline (reference sequence). The CDR3 DNA follows: TGTGCCAGTAGTATAGTAGCTAGCGGGAGGGCCAATGGGGCCAAAAACATTCAGTACTTC. Translating it yields CASSIVASGRANGAKNIQYF.

The chain joins TRBV5-1 to TRBJ2-7; D perhaps matches TRBD1 (5 bases). The CDR3 loop spans 13 amino acids. Trimming pared 2 bases from V and 7 bases from J, leaving 13 bases between. The germline gives CDR1 SGHRS, CDR2 YFSETQ. For the CDR3, the DNA is TGCGCCAGCAGCTTACAGGCCCTAGGGGAGCAGTACTTC. Translation gives CASSLQALGEQYF.

The rearrangement joins TRBV9 to TRBJ2-2; 7 bases fit TRBD1. Germline lookup yields CDR1 SGDLS and CDR2 YYNGEE. The CDR3 consists of 14 residues. The V segment lost 0 bases and the J segment 8 bases; nucleotides outside the gene matches: 4. The CDR3 DNA is TGTGCCAGCAGCGTAGGAGGGGGCCGTGGGGAGCTGTTTTTT. It is translated as CASSVGGGRGELFF.

This sequence joins TRBV24-1 and TRBJ1-5; D not resolved. CDR1 and CDR2 from the germline V gene are KGHDR and SFDVKD. This CDR3 region has 16 residues. V shed 4 bases and J shed 3 bases, with 15 bases lying between them. The DNA of the CDR3 is TGTGCCACCAGTGACTCGCGACACTTGGACAATCAGCCCCAGCATTTT. This codes for CATSDSRHLDNQPQHF.

This clone was recorded only once. The genes are TRBV19 and TRBJ1-1; the D is unclear. Trimming took off 4 bases at V and 0 bases at J, with 9 bases between the two ends. The CDR3 has 14 residues. Germline assignment: CDR1 LNHDA and CDR2 SQIVND (reference sequence). CDR3 region: CASSTGFMNTEAFF. The DNA of the CDR3 is TGTGCCAGTAGTACGGGGTTCATGAACACTGAAGCTTTCTTT.

The rearrangement links TRBV19 to TRBJ2-3; no clear D. V lost 3 bases to trimming and J lost 5 bases, with 9 bases between them. The germline V gene has CDR1 LNHDA and CDR2 SQIVND (reference sequence). CDR3 size: 13 residues. CDR3 residues: CASSIFRGDTQYF. The CDR3 DNA is TGTGCCAGTAGTATTTTCCGCGGAGATACGCAGTATTTT.

This clone showed up just a few times. The chain is built from TRBV19 and TRBJ1-5; TRBD1 matches 7 bases. Trimming at V came to 7 bases and at J to 2 bases, leaving 8 bases not matched to a gene. Germline V gene lookup returns CDR1 LNHDA and CDR2 SQIVND (reference sequence). The CDR3 runs 15 residues. The CDR3 region has the DNA TGTGCCAGTACCATCGGGCAGGGGGGCAATCAGCCCCAGCATTTT. Its protein is CASTIGQGGNQPQHF.

V is TRBV27 and J is TRBJ1-2; perhaps TRBD1 as D (6 bases). The CDR3 totals 13 residues. V was clipped by 6 bases and J by 3 bases, with 11 bases between them. Germline assignment: CDR1 MNHEY and CDR2 SMNVEV (reference sequence). CDR3 sequence (DNA): TGTGCCAGCAGCTCGGACAGCTACTATGGCTACACCTTC. This translates into CASSSDSYYGYTF.

The rearrangement uses TRBV4-1 and TRBJ2-5, with 7 bases matching TRBD1. CDR3 length: 15 residues. Per the germline V gene, CDR1 is MGHRA and CDR2 is YSYEKL. V shed 1 base and J 5 bases; nucleotides not matched to a gene: 7. This CDR3 reads CASSQVEGGYETQYF. The DNA of the CDR3 is TGCGCCAGCAGCCAAGTTGAAGGGGGCTACGAGACCCAGTACTTC.

This clone is a singleton in its sample. This chain connects TRBV6-1 to TRBJ1-2, with D possibly matching TRBD1 (5 bases). Germline CDR1 MNHNS, CDR2 SASEGT. The CDR3 totals 13 residues. The ends were cut back, 2 bases at V and 2 bases at J, with 6 bases in the middle. CDR3 in DNA: TGTGCCAGCAGTGAACCAGGGAACTATGGCTACACCTTC. Amino acid sequence: CASSEPGNYGYTF.

The chain is built from TRBV9 and TRBJ2-2; TRBD2 matches at 13 bases. The junction had 7 bases not matched to a gene; V was cut back by 4 bases and J by 7 bases. The germline gives CDR1 SGDLS, CDR2 YYNGEE. The CDR3 runs 16 residues. The CDR3 DNA is TGTGCCAGCAGCCTGACTAGCGGGGGGACGGGCGGGGAGCTGTTTTTT. Amino acids: CASSLTSGGTGGELFF.

This chain joins TRBV10-3 and TRBJ2-1; 15 bases fit TRBD2. The length of the CDR3 is 15 residues. CDR1 is ENHRY and CDR2 is SYGVKD in the germline V gene. J lost 9 bases, V lost 3 bases, and 3 bases had no gene match. The CDR3 here is CAISDGLAGGVEQFF. CDR3 in DNA: TGTGCCATCAGTGATGGACTAGCGGGAGGGGTTGAGCAGTTCTTC.

The gene calls are TRBV28 and TRBJ2-3, with D possibly matching TRBD2 (5 bases). The length of the CDR3 is 13 residues. Trimming removed 5 bases at V and 6 bases at J, with 12 bases between. Germline CDR1 MDHEN, CDR2 SYDVKM. The CDR3 DNA reads as TGTGCCAGCAGTCTCGGACTGAGGGATACGCAGTATTTT. This gives the protein CASSLGLRDTQYF.

The V and J genes are TRBV5-1 and TRBJ2-5; TRBD1 is a possible D gene (5 bases). The germline V and J ends were trimmed by 2 bases and 5 bases, with 13 bases remaining between them. The CDR3 length is 14 residues. CDR1 and CDR2 from the germline V gene are SGHRS and YFSETQ. CDR3 in amino acids: CASSLTQGLETQYF. The CDR3 DNA reads as TGCGCCAGCAGCTTAACGCAGGGCCTCGAGACCCAGTACTTC.

CDR3 sequence (DNA): TGCGCCAGCAGCGAGAGAACGAACACCGGGGAGCTGTTTTTT. Its translation is CASSERTNTGELFF. This chain joins TRBV5-1 and TRBJ2-2; D remains ambiguous. Germline values: CDR1 SGHRS, CDR2 YFSETQ. The V gene lost 4 bases and the J gene lost 0 bases, with 7 bases spanning the gap. CDR3 length: 14 residues.

The J gene is TRBJ2-2, the V gene TRBV18; D not certain. The CDR3 covers 15 residues. With 6 bases removed from V and 1 base from J, the gap between germline ends came to 12 bases. Germline CDR1 KGHSH, CDR2 LQKENI. The CDR3 bases are TGTGCCAGCTCTCCCACGTCAGGGAACACCGGGGAGCTGTTTTTT. Amino acids: CASSPTSGNTGELFF. The whole variable domain, filled in from reference TRBV18 and TRBJ2-2, reads NAGVMQNPRHLVRRRGQEARLRCSPMKGHSHVYWYRQLPEEGLKFMVYLQKENIIDESGMPKERFSAEFPKEGPSILRIQQVVRGDSAAYFCASSPTSGNTGELFFGEGSRLTVL.

The rearrangement links TRBV18 to TRBJ2-7; 11 bases map to TRBD1. The CDR3 is made up of 15 amino acids. CDR1 KGHSH and CDR2 LQKENI come from the germline V gene. V trimming: 0 bases; J trimming: 4 bases; junction bases outside the gene matches: 2. The CDR3 loop is CASSPPGQGGYEQYF. DNA for the CDR3: TGTGCCAGCTCACCACCGGGACAGGGGGGATACGAGCAGTACTTC.

This clone was detected only a few times. The V gene is TRBV5-1, the J gene TRBJ1-4; 7 positions match TRBD1. Losses at the gene ends were 0 bases for V and 7 bases for J; bases not matched to a gene: 9. The CDR3 runs to 16 residues. Germline V gene sequence: CDR1 SGHRS, CDR2 YFSETQ. DNA of the CDR3: TGCGCCAGCAGCTTGGGATCACAGGGGAGGTTTGAAAAACTGTTTTTT. It is translated as CASSLGSQGRFEKLFF.

The chain uses TRBV7-2 and TRBJ1-2; TRBD1 matches 7 bases. The CDR3 runs 12 residues. Trimming took 7 bases from V and 10 from J; bases not matched to a gene: 9. Germline V lookup: CDR1 SGHTA, CDR2 FQGNSA. The CDR3 bases are TGTGCCAGCAATTTACAAGACAGGGTCTACACCTTC. Translation: CASNLQDRVYTF.

The chain joins TRBV25-1 to TRBJ1-1, with a weak D call TRBD1 (6 bases). Germline V gives CDR1 MGHDK, CDR2 SYGVNS. V was shortened by 2 bases and J by 2 bases, with 12 bases between the two germline ends. The CDR3 length is 15 residues. The CDR3 protein is CASSETGLTNTEAFF. The CDR3 DNA is TGTGCCAGCAGTGAAACAGGGTTAACCAACACTGAAGCTTTCTTT. Using reference TRBV25-1 and TRBJ1-1 for the parts outside the CDR3, the full variable domain is EADIYQTPRYLVIGTGKKITLECSQTMGHDKMYWYQQDPGMELHLIHYSYGVNSTEKGDLSSESTVSRIRTEHFPLTLESARPSHTSQYLCASSETGLTNTEAFFGQGTRLTVV.

This clone was seen only a few times. The rearrangement links TRBV6-5 to TRBJ1-2, with 7 bases matching TRBD1. The germline gives CDR1 MNHEY, CDR2 SVGAGI. V lost 8 bases and J lost 4; bases outside the gene matches: 4. The CDR3 contains 12 residues. The CDR3 sequence: CASEGQSYGYTF. In DNA, the CDR3 is TGTGCCAGCGAGGGACAGAGCTATGGCTACACCTTC.

This clone turned up a few times. This chain joins TRBV7-9 and TRBJ2-2; 7 nucleotides match TRBD1. The CDR3 consists of 15 residues. Trimming at V came to 5 bases and at J to 5 bases, leaving 8 bases not matched to a gene. The germline gives CDR1 SEHNR, CDR2 FQNEAQ (reference sequence). The CDR3: CASSPRQGWTGELFF. The DNA of the CDR3 is TGTGCCAGCAGCCCCCGACAGGGCTGGACCGGGGAGCTGTTTTTT.

Regarding this clone: Other DNA sequences in the same sample also yield this CDR3. The gene calls are TRBV5-6 and TRBJ2-5; perhaps TRBD2 as D (7 bases). This CDR3 spans 14 amino acids. Germline CDR1 is SGHDT and CDR2 is YYEEEE. The ends were cut back, 0 bases at V and 4 bases at J, with 10 bases in the middle. The CDR3 bases are TGTGCCAGCAGCTTGGGGGGGGGCGGAGAGACCCAGTACTTC. The encoded protein is CASSLGGGGETQYF.

This clone was counted between two and nine times. The rearrangement joins TRBV6-5 to TRBJ2-7; TRBD1 is a possible D gene (7 bases). The germline V gene encodes CDR1 MNHEY and CDR2 SVGAGI. The V end was cut by 7 bases, the J end by 2 bases, with 18 bases between. The CDR3 extends over 15 amino acids. CDR3 region: CASNLRPGGTYEQYF. CDR3 coding DNA: TGTGCCAGCAATCTCCGCCCAGGGGGGACCTACGAGCAGTACTTC.